A selection of T cell receptor beta chains follows, all from one sample in a study of cytotoxic CD8 clonotypes in ibrutinib-treated CLL. Clones were sequenced by immunoSEQ multiplex PCR, and TCRdb holds only the in-frame ones, with some missing. The sample includes fewer than 50,000 clones, approximately 50% of them seen just once. This specimen consisted of PBMCs, obtained after 12 months of ibrutinib treatment. These receptors originate from a human donor with chronic lymphocytic leukemia. Both conserved end residues are part of each CDR3. The D gene is left open where the match is weak. Some rows have no size entry. The others give once, few or many, or a class for an expanded clone.

J,V,D,size,CDR3,DNA
TRBJ2-4,TRBV28,NA,NA,CASSLGGTKNIQYF,TGTGCCAGCAGCCTAGGGGGAACCAAAAACATTCAGTACTTC
TRBJ1-2,TRBV6-1,TRBD1,NA,CASRPGTGANYGYTF,TGTGCCAGCAGGCCCGGGACAGGGGCTAACTATGGCTACACCTTC
TRBJ1-4,TRBV5-1,NA,many,CASSFGRGYEKLFF,TGTGCCAGCAGCTTTGGTCGAGGGTATGAAAAACTGTTTTTT
TRBJ2-1,TRBV5-1,TRBD2,NA,CASSLGGRRSEQFF,TGCGCCAGCAGCTTGGGCGGGAGAAGGAGTGAGCAGTTCTTC
TRBJ2-7,TRBV6-6,NA,few,CASSSSSGKTEYF,TGTGCCAGCAGTTCCTCGTCGGGGAAAACGGAGTACTTC
TRBJ2-7,TRBV10-3,NA,NA,CAAQGTYEQYF,TGTGCCGCGCAAGGAACCTACGAGCAGTACTTC
TRBJ2-5,TRBV6-4,TRBD2,NA,CASPLTTSGRETQYF,TGTGCCAGCCCCCTCACGACTAGCGGGAGAGAGACCCAGTACTTC
TRBJ1-2,TRBV30,TRBD1,few,CAWSIPGQATSNYGYTF,TGTGCCTGGAGTATACCGGGACAGGCAACTTCTAACTATGGCTACACCTTC
TRBJ1-3,TRBV7-2,NA,NA,CASSLFRGAGNTIYF,TGTGCCAGCAGCTTATTCCGGGGAGCAGGAAACACCATATATTTT
TRBJ2-5,TRBV5-1,NA,NA,CASNLAGTQETQYF,TGCGCCAGCAATTTGGCAGGGACGCAAGAGACCCAGTACTTC
TRBJ1-3,TRBV13,NA,NA,CASSPTSGNTIYF,TGTGCCAGCAGCCCGACCTCTGGAAACACCATATATTTT
TRBJ1-1,TRBV18,NA,NA,CASSPGGQQYGPEAFF,TGTGCCAGCTCACCAGGGGGCCAGCAGTACGGGCCTGAAGCTTTCTTT
TRBJ2-3,TRBV19,TRBD1,few,CASSPQGQGADTQYF,TGTGCCAGTAGCCCCCAGGGACAGGGTGCAGATACGCAGTATTTT
TRBJ1-6,TRBV4-1,TRBD1,NA,CASSQSGGRSNSPLHF,TGCGCCAGCAGCCAATCAGGGGGCCGAAGTAATTCACCCCTCCACTTT
TRBJ2-7,TRBV10-1,NA,NA,CASSETTVTGWKQYF,TGCGCCAGCAGTGAAACTACCGTGACGGGGTGGAAGCAGTACTTC
TRBJ2-2,TRBV27,TRBD2,NA,CASSSSGTSGGALNTGELFF,TGTGCCAGCAGTTCATCCGGGACTAGCGGGGGGGCCCTGAACACCGGGGAGCTGTTTTTT
TRBJ1-4,TRBV28,NA,NA,CASSPSEKLFF,TGTGCCAGCAGCCCGAGTGAAAAACTGTTTTTT